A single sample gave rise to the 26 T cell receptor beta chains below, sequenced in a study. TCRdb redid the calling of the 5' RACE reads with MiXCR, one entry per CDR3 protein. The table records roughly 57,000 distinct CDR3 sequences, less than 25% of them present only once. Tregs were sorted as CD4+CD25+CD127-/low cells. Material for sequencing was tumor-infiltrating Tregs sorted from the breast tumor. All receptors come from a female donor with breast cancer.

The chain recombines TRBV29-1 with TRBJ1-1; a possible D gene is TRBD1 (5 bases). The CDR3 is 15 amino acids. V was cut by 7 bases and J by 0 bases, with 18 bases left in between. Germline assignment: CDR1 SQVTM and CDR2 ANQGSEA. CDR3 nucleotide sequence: TGCAGCGGGGGGATCTCGACAGCCATGAACACTGAAGCTTTCTTT. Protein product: CSGGISTAMNTEAFF.

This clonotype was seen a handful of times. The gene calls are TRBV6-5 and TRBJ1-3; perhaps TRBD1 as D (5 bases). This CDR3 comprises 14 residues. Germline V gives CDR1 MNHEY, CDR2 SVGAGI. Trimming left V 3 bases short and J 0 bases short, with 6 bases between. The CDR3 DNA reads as TGTGCCAGCAGTTATGGGGGCTCTGGAAACACCATATATTTT. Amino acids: CASSYGGSGNTIYF.

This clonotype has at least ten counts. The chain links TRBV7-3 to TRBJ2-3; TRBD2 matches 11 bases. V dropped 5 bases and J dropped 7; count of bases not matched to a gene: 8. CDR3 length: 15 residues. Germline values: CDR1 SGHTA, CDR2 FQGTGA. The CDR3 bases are TGTGCCAGCAGCGTAGCGGGAGGGTTGTCGAATACGCAGTATTTT. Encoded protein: CASSVAGGLSNTQYF.

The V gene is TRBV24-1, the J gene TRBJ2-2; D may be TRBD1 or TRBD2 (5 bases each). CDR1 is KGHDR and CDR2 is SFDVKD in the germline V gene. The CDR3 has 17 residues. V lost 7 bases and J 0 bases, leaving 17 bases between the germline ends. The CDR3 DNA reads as TGTGCCACCAGCGCTTGGGGGAGCGGCGCGAACACCGGGGAGCTGTTTTTT. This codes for CATSAWGSGANTGELFF.

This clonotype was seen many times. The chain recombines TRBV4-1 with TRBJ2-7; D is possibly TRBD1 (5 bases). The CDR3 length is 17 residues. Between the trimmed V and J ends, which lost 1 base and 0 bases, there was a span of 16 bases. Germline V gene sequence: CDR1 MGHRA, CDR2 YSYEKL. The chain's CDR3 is CASSQVFLTATSYEQYF. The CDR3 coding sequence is TGCGCCAGCAGCCAAGTTTTCCTGACAGCCACCTCCTACGAGCAGTACTTC.

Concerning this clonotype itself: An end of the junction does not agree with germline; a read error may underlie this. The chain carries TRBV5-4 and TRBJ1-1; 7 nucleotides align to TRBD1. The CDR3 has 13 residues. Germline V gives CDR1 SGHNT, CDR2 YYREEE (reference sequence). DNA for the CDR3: TGTGCCAGCAGCGAGACAGGGAACGCTGAAGCTTTCTTT. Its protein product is CASSETGNAEAFF.

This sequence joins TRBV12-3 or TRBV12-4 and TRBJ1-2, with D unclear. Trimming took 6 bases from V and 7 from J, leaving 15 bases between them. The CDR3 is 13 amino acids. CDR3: CASSRGSLGGYTF. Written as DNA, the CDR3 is TGTGCCAGCAGCCGTGGGAGTTTGGGTGGCTACACCTTC.

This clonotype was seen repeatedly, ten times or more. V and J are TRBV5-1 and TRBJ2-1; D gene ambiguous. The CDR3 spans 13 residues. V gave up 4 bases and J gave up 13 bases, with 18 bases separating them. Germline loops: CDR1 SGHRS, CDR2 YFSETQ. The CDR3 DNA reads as TGCGCCAGCAGCCCTCAAGACCAAACCTTTCAGTTCTTC. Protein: CASSPQDQTFQFF.

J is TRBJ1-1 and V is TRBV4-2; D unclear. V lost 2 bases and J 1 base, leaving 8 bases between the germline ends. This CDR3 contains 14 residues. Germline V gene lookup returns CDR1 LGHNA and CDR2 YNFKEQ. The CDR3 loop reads CASSQFHGNTEAFF. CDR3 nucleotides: TGTGCCAGCAGCCAATTTCACGGGAACACTGAAGCTTTCTTT.

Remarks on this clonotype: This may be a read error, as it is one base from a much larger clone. The CDR3 region is CTSSYGGTGAKNIQYF. The CDR3 DNA reads as TGTACCAGCAGTTACGGGGGGACAGGGGCCAAAAACATTCAGTACTTC. The chain carries TRBV6-5 and TRBJ2-4; 9 nucleotides align to TRBD1. CDR3 length: 16 residues. CDR1 and CDR2 from the germline V gene are MNHEY and SVGAGI.

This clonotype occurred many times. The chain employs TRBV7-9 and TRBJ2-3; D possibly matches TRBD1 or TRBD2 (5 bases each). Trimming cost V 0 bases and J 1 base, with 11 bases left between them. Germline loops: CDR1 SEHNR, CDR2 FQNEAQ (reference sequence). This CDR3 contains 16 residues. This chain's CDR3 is CASSLAYGARTDTQYF. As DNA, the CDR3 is TGTGCCAGCAGCTTAGCCTACGGGGCCCGCACAGATACGCAGTATTTT.

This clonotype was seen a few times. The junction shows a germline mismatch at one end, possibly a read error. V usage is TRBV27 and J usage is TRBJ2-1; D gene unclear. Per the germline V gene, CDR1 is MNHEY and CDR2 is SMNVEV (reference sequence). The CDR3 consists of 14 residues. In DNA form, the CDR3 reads TGTGCCAGCGGATCATACACCCTCTACAATAAGCAGTTCTTC. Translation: CASGSYTLYNKQFF.

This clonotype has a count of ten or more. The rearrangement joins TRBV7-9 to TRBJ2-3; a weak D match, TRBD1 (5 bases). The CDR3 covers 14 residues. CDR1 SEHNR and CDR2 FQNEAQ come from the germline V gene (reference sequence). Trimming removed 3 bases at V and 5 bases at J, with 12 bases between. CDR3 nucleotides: TGTGCCAGCAGCTTTTGGCCCACAGGAGATACGCAGTATTTT. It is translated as CASSFWPTGDTQYF. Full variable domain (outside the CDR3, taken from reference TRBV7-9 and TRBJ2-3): DTGVSQNPRHKITKRGQNVTFRCDPISEHNRLYWYRQTLGQGPEFLTYFQNEAQLEKSRLLSDRFSAERPKGSFSTLEIQRTEQGDSAMYLCASSFWPTGDTQYFGPGTRLTVL.

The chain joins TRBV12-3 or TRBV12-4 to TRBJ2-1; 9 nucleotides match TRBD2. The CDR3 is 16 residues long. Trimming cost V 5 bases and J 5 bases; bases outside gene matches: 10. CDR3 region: CASSPTSGRTNNEQFF. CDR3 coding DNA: TGTGCCAGCAGTCCCACGAGCGGGAGGACCAACAATGAGCAGTTCTTC.

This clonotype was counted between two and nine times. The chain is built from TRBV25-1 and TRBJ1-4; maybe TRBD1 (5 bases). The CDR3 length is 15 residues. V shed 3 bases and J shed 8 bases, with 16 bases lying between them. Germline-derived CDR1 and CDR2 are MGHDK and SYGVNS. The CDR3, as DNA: TGTGCCAGCAGTGATTCCGGGACCCTCAGGGAAAAACTGTTTTTT. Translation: CASSDSGTLREKLFF.

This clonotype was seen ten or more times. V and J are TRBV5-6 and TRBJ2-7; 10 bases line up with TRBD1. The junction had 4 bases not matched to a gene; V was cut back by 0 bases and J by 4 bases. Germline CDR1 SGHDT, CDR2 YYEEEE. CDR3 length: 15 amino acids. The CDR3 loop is CASSLAPDRGYEQYF. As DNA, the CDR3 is TGTGCCAGCAGCTTGGCTCCGGACAGGGGGTACGAGCAGTACTTC.

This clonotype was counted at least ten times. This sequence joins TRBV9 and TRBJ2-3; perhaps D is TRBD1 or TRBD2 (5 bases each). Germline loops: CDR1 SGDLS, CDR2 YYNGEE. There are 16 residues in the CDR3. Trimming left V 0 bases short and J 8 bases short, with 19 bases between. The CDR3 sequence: CASSVDGRLGVVTQYF. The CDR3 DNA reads TGTGCCAGCAGCGTAGATGGGCGACTGGGGGTCGTTACGCAGTATTTT.

The CDR3 protein is CASSLNLDRGHYEQYF. CDR3 in DNA: TGTGCCAGCAGTCTCAACTTGGACAGGGGGCATTACGAGCAGTACTTC. The genes are TRBV28 and TRBJ2-7; 11 positions match TRBD1. The ends lost 5 bases at V and 4 bases at J; junction bases unmatched: 10. The germline V gene has CDR1 MDHEN and CDR2 SYDVKM. The CDR3 has 16 residues.

The CDR3 nucleotides are TGCAGTGCTAGAGATTTGACTATTTCAAACAATGAGCAGTTCTTC. It codes for CSARDLTISNNEQFF. This chain connects TRBV20-1 to TRBJ2-1, with D possibly being TRBD2 (5 bases). The CDR3 totals 15 residues. The germline CDR1 and CDR2 sequences are DFQATT and SNEGSKA (reference sequence). V was clipped by 0 bases and J by 5 bases, with 14 bases between them.

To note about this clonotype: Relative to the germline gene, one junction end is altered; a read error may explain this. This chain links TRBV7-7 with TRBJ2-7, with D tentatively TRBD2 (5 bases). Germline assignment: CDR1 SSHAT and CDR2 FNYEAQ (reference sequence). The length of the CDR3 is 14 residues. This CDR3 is CASSLASDSYEQYF. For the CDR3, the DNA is TGTGCTAGCAGCTTAGCGTCGGATTCCTACGAGCAGTACTTC.

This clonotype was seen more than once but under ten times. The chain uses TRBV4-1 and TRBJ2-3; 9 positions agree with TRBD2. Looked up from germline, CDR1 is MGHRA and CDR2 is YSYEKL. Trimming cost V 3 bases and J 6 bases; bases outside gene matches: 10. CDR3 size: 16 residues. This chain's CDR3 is CASSQGGLARRDTQYF. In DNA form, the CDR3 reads TGCGCCAGCAGCCAGGGGGGACTAGCAAGACGGGATACGCAGTATTTT.

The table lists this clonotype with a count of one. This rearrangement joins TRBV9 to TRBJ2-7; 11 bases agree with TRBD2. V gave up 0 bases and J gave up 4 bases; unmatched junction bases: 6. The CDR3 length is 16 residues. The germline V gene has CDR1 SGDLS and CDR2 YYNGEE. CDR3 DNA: TGTGCCAGCAGCGTAGCCAACTCTAGCGGGAGGTACGAGCAGTACTTC. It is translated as CASSVANSSGRYEQYF.

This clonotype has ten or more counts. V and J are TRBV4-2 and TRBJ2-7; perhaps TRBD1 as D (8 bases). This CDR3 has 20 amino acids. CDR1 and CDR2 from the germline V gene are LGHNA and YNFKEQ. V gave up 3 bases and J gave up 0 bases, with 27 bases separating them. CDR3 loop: CASSQDRAGGSSGSSYEQYF. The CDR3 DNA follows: TGTGCCAGCAGCCAGGACAGGGCCGGGGGGAGCAGCGGTAGCTCCTACGAGCAGTACTTC.

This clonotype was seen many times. CDR3 DNA sequence: TGCGCCAGCAGCCAAGATCGAGGGTCGAGGGGGGCTTTCTTT. Protein sequence: CASSQDRGSRGAFF. The V call is TRBV4-1, the J call TRBJ1-1, with D maybe TRBD1 (6 bases). V was trimmed by 0 bases and J by 11 bases, leaving 16 bases between them. The CDR3 runs 14 residues. CDR1 is MGHRA and CDR2 is YSYEKL in the germline V gene.

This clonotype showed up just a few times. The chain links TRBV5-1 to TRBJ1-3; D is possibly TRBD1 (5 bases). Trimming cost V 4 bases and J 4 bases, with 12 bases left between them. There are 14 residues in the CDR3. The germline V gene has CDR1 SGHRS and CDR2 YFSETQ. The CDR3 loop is CASSPGGEGNTIYF. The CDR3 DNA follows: TGCGCCAGCAGCCCGGGGGGAGAAGGAAACACCATATATTTT.

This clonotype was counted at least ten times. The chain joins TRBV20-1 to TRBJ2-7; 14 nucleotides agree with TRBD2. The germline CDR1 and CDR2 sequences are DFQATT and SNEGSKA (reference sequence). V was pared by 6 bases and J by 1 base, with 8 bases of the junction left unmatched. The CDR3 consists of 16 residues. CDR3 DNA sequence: TGCAGTGCCCCCTCCGGGACTAGCGGGGGTTCCTACGAGCAGTACTTC. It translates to CSAPSGTSGGSYEQYF.